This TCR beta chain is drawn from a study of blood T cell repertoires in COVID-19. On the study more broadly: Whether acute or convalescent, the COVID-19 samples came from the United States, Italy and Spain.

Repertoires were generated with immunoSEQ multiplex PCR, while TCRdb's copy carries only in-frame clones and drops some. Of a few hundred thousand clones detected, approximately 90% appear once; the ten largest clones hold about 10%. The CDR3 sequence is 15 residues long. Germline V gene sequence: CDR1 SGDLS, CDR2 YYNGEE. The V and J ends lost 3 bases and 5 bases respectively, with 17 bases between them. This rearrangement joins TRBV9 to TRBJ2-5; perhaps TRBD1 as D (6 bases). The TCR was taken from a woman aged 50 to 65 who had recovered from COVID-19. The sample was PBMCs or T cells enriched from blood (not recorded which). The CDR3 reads CASSALAGAGETQYF. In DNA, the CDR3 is TGTGCCAGCAGCGCCCTGGCAGGGGCAGGGGAGACCCAGTACTTC. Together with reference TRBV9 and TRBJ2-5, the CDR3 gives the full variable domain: DSGVTQTPKHLITATGQRVTLRCSPRSGDLSVYWYQQSLDQGLQFLIQYYNGEERAKGNILERFSAQQFPDLHSELNLSSLELGDSALYFCASSALAGAGETQYFGPGTRLLVL.